Presented here are 7 T cell receptor beta chains from one specimen sequenced in a study of response to subunit inactivated influenza vaccine. Each CDR3 protein gets one entry after TCRdb re-called the RT-PCR reads with MiXCR. The repertoire has 300,000 to 350,000 distinct CDR3 sequences, 20% to 25% of them found once; the top ten carry roughly 10%. The material was PBMCs from blood, obtained 21 months after vaccination. The receptors originated from a man aged 50 to 69 who received an inactivated influenza vaccine.

The chain has TRBV5-6 and TRBJ2-1; TRBD2 might be the D (6 bases). This CDR3 contains 13 residues. Deletions cut 4 bases from V and 7 bases from J, with 12 bases between. Germline-derived CDR1 and CDR2 are SGHDT and YYEEEE. The CDR3 region is CASSRREVNEQFF. The CDR3 region has the DNA TGTGCCAGCAGCCGGCGGGAAGTAAATGAGCAGTTCTTC.

CDR3 nucleotide sequence: TGTGCCACCAGCAGAGCAGGGCAGGGAACAGATACGCAGTATTTT. The encoded protein is CATSRAGQGTDTQYF. This sequence joins TRBV15 and TRBJ2-3; D possibly corresponds to TRBD1 (5 bases). The V and J ends lost 1 base and 3 bases respectively, with 11 bases between them. The CDR3 runs 15 residues. Per the germline V gene, CDR1 is LNHNV and CDR2 is YYDKDF (reference sequence).

The genes are TRBV9 and TRBJ2-2; D is unresolved. CDR3 length equals 18 residues. V lost 4 bases and J lost 0, with 19 bases in between. The V gene's germline CDR1 is SGDLS and CDR2 YYNGEE. The CDR3 DNA follows: TGTGCCAGCAGCTTCGCCTTTTCTCGCGTCGCGAACACCGGGGAGCTGTTTTTT. Translation: CASSFAFSRVANTGELFF.

The chain combines TRBV7-2 with TRBJ2-3, with TRBD2 matching 12 bases. Trimming took 5 bases from V and 6 from J; bases not matched to a gene: 6. CDR1 SGHTA and CDR2 FQGNSA come from the germline V gene. The CDR3 has 15 amino acids. The CDR3 DNA reads TGTGCCAGCAGCAGGAGGCTAGCGGGGGGGGATACGCAGTATTTT. This translates into CASSRRLAGGDTQYF.

The rearrangement joins TRBV20-1 to TRBJ1-2; a possible D gene is TRBD1 (6 bases). Between the trimmed V and J ends, which lost 3 bases and 6 bases, there was a span of 17 bases. The CDR3 is 14 amino acids. Germline V gives CDR1 DFQATT, CDR2 SNEGSKA (reference sequence). The CDR3 coding sequence is TGCAGTGCTAGGGGAGGGGGAGGAGTGGATGGCTACACCTTC. It yields the protein CSARGGGGVDGYTF.

About this clonotype: This may be a read error, as it is one base from a much larger clone. The J gene is TRBJ1-4, the V gene TRBV12-3 or TRBV12-4; D not certain. The CDR3 is made up of 13 amino acids. CDR3 DNA sequence: TGTGCCAGCAGCCAAACAACTAATGAAAAACTGTTATTT. Encoded protein: CASSQTTNEKLLF.

This chain connects TRBV28 to TRBJ2-3; 10 positions agree with TRBD1. The V and J ends lost 7 bases and 3 bases, in that order; junction bases with no gene match: 16. The CDR3 is made up of 18 amino acids. CDR1 MDHEN and CDR2 SYDVKM come from the germline V gene. The CDR3 loop reads CASKTRRDRGLGTDTQYF. The DNA for the CDR3 is TGTGCCAGCAAAACCCGTCGGGACAGGGGACTAGGGACAGATACGCAGTATTTT. The full variable domain, rest sourced from reference TRBV28 and TRBJ2-3, is DVKVTQSSRYLVKRTGEKVFLECVQDMDHENMFWYRQDPGLGLRLIYFSYDVKMKEKGDIPEGYSVSREKKERFSLILESASTNQTSMYLCASKTRRDRGLGTDTQYFGPGTRLTVL.